Presented here are 18 T cell receptor beta chains from one specimen sequenced in a study of control samples from healthy donors and cancer patients. Profiling relied on immunoSEQ multiplex PCR, and the TCRdb table lists in-frame clones only, not all of them. The sample has 150,000 to 200,000 clones, more than 80% seen once; the top ten hold 1.1% to 1.5%. The sequenced sample consisted of blood. Receptors were obtained from a man between 25 and 39 years old in good health.

The chain links TRBV19 to TRBJ1-1; D is possibly TRBD1 (6 bases). CDR1 and CDR2 (germline): LNHDA, SQIVND (reference sequence). This CDR3 comprises 13 residues. The V end lost 7 bases, the J end lost 4 bases, and 13 bases lay between the germline ends. The CDR3 nucleotides read TGTGCCAGTATTTTTCAGGGGAGCACTGAAGCTTTCTTT. As protein: CASIFQGSTEAFF.

V usage is TRBV5-1 and J usage is TRBJ2-2, with D possibly matching TRBD1 (6 bases). Germline CDR1 is SGHRS and CDR2 is YFSETQ. CDR3 length: 16 residues. Trimming shortened V by 0 bases and J by 1 base, and 10 bases separated the two germline ends. CDR3 sequence reads: CASSLDWGLNTGELFF. In DNA form, the CDR3 reads TGCGCCAGCAGCTTGGATTGGGGGCTGAACACCGGGGAGCTGTTTTTT.

The chain is built from TRBV27 and TRBJ1-1; 8 bases fit TRBD1. Looked up from germline, CDR1 is MNHEY and CDR2 is SMNVEV (reference sequence). V lost 6 bases to trimming and J lost 4 bases; unmatched junction nucleotides: 7. This CDR3 spans 14 amino acids. The CDR3 loop is CASRKLQGGTEAFF. CDR3 sequence (DNA): TGTGCCAGCAGGAAACTACAGGGGGGCACTGAAGCTTTCTTT.

Here the CDR3 reads CASLSGGATNEKLFF. In DNA, the CDR3 is TGTGCCAGCCTAAGCGGGGGGGCGACTAATGAAAAACTGTTTTTT. The rearrangement links TRBV28 to TRBJ1-4, with a tentative D call TRBD1 (6 bases). The CDR3 contains 15 residues. Germline V CDR1 and CDR2: MDHEN, SYDVKM. The V end was cut by 8 bases, the J end by 2 bases, with 15 bases between.

The rearrangement uses TRBV4-1 and TRBJ2-3, with 7 bases fitting TRBD1. This CDR3 has 16 amino acids. CDR1 and CDR2 (germline): MGHRA, YSYEKL. Germline trimming cut 4 bases from V and 2 bases from J; bases unmatched to any gene: 9. DNA of the CDR3: TGCGCCAGCAGCCTTTACCAAGGGGGCTTCACAGATACGCAGTATTTT. It specifies CASSLYQGGFTDTQYF.

This sequence joins TRBV6-1 and TRBJ1-1; 9 bases line up with TRBD1. This CDR3 spans 14 amino acids. V was clipped by 2 bases and J by 7 bases; unmatched bases: 5. Germline CDR1 and CDR2: MNHNS and SASEGT. CDR3 nucleotides: TGTGCCAGCAGTGAAACAGGGGGCGCAGATGAAGCTTTCTTT. This translates into CASSETGGADEAFF.

The rearrangement links TRBV15 to TRBJ1-5; D uncertain. The length of the CDR3 is 14 residues. CDR1 is LNHNV, CDR2 YYDKDF, per germline (reference sequence). Trimming shortened V by 5 bases and J by 4 bases, and 12 bases separated the two germline ends. The CDR3 sequence is CATSGGKGNQPQHF. CDR3 sequence (DNA): TGTGCCACCAGCGGAGGGAAAGGTAATCAGCCCCAGCATTTT.

The chain is built from TRBV18 and TRBJ2-7, with 10 bases matching TRBD1. In germline, CDR1 is KGHSH, CDR2 LQKENI. Trimming at V came to 4 bases and at J to 5 bases, leaving 8 bases not matched to a gene. The CDR3 length is 15 residues. Written as DNA, the CDR3 is TGTGCCAGCTCACTAACGGGACAGGGGACGAACGAGCAGTACTTC. As protein: CASSLTGQGTNEQYF.

V gene TRBV5-1 combines with J gene TRBJ2-7; the D is unclear. The CDR3 loop spans 14 amino acids. Trimming pared 0 bases from V and 2 bases from J, leaving 9 bases between. Germline CDR1 is SGHRS and CDR2 is YFSETQ. The CDR3 coding sequence is TGCGCCAGCAGCTTGGGCGAGAATACCTACGAGCAGTACTTC. This sequence encodes CASSLGENTYEQYF.

J is TRBJ1-4 and V is TRBV5-6, with 11 bases matching TRBD1. This CDR3 comprises 17 residues. V dropped 1 base and J dropped 6; count of bases not matched to a gene: 8. Germline loops: CDR1 SGHDT, CDR2 YYEEEE. The CDR3 region is CASSLNFGQGADEKLFF. The CDR3 DNA follows: TGTGCCAGCAGCTTGAATTTCGGACAGGGGGCGGATGAAAAACTGTTTTTT.

This clone was seen just once. The conserved final phenylalanine or tryptophan is absent from the CDR3, which likely points to a read error. The limits of the CDR3 on the DNA are not certain, so only TCRdb's listed CDR3 is given. This sequence joins TRBV5-1 and TRBJ1-2; the table calls TRBD1, which could not be checked here. CDR1 is SGHRS, CDR2 YFSETQ, per germline. Both ends counted, the CDR3 spans 9 residues. CDR3 sequence reads: CASVLGQGG.

This chain joins TRBV3-1 (or the pseudogene TRBV3-2) and TRBJ2-2; D uncertain. Deletions cut 1 base from V and 3 bases from J, with 9 bases between. CDR3 size: 15 residues. The germline gives CDR1 LGHDT, CDR2 YNNKEL (reference sequence). This chain's CDR3 is CASSQVGLYTGELFF. The DNA for the CDR3 is TGTGCCAGCAGCCAAGTCGGGCTTTACACCGGGGAGCTGTTTTTT.

The chain joins TRBV9 to TRBJ2-7; maybe TRBD2 (6 bases). Trimming shortened V by 4 bases and J by 7 bases, and 15 bases separated the two germline ends. This CDR3 spans 13 amino acids. CDR1 and CDR2 (germline): SGDLS, YYNGEE. The CDR3 sequence: CASSRGGVEEQYF. Written as DNA, the CDR3 is TGTGCCAGCAGCCGGGGCGGGGTGGAGGAGCAGTACTTC.

The chain uses TRBV7-2 and TRBJ1-1; D is unclear. This CDR3 has 15 amino acids. Germline V gene lookup returns CDR1 SGHTA and CDR2 FQGNSA. V lost 0 bases and J lost 0, with 8 bases in between. The DNA of the CDR3 is TGTGCCAGCAGCTTAGCCCAGGCAGTGAACACTGAAGCTTTCTTT. It translates to CASSLAQAVNTEAFF.

The gene calls are TRBV21-1 and TRBJ2-7; TRBD1 is the table's D call and was not checked against the DNA. TRBV21-1 is recorded as a pseudogene. This CDR3 has 18 residues. The CDR3 loop reads CASSKEGFHRGSSYEQYF. The CDR3 coding sequence is TGTGCCAGCAGCAAAGAAGGGTTCCACAGGGGGTCCTCCTACGAGCAGTACTTC.

The J gene is TRBJ1-5, the V gene TRBV10-1; tentatively, D is TRBD1 (6 bases). The V gene's germline CDR1 is WNHNN and CDR2 SYGVQD (reference sequence). Trimming removed 2 bases from V and 6 bases from J, with 20 bases in between. The CDR3 is made up of 17 amino acids. The DNA for the CDR3 is TGCGCCAGCAGTGAGGACGAGGGTTATGAGGGGGGTCAGCCCCAGCATTTT. It encodes CASSEDEGYEGGQPQHF.

This CDR3 reads CASSPQGLNEKLFF. In nucleotides, the CDR3 is TGTGCCAGCAGTCCACAGGGGCTAAATGAAAAACTGTTTTTT. The rearrangement joins TRBV27 to TRBJ1-4; TRBD1 matches 7 bases. Per germline, CDR1 MNHEY and CDR2 SMNVEV (reference sequence). There are 14 residues in the CDR3. Trimming at V came to 5 bases and at J to 5 bases, leaving 5 bases not matched to a gene. Drawing the rest from reference TRBV27 and TRBJ1-4, the complete variable domain is EAQVTQNPRYLITVTGKKLTVTCSQNMNHEYMSWYRQDPGLGLRQIYYSMNVEVTDKGDVPEGYKVSRKEKRNFPLILESPSPNQTSLYFCASSPQGLNEKLFFGSGTQLSVL.

The rearrangement joins TRBV6-5 to TRBJ1-5; D might be TRBD1 (6 bases). V was cut by 6 bases and J by 4 bases, with 13 bases left in between. The CDR3 extends over 14 amino acids. CDR1 and CDR2 (germline): MNHEY, SVGAGI. The CDR3 reads CASRAGQLNQPQHF. The CDR3 bases are TGTGCCAGCAGGGCCGGACAGTTAAATCAGCCCCAGCATTTT.